This record covers a single T cell receptor beta chain. Its antigen remains unknown. What the library attached to individual cDNA molecules were unique molecular identifiers. One entry per CDR3 protein results from TCRdb running MiXCR on the RACE reads. The table records about 180,000 distinct CDR3 sequences, 30% of them present only once. The sample originates from a study of human T cells and chemical hapten exposure. Overall study findings and caveats: The number of TCRs over 1 in 1000 frequency stayed unchanged after DPC.

The CDR3 runs 17 residues. Per germline, CDR1 SGHTA and CDR2 FQGNSA. V was clipped by 5 bases and J by 1 base; unmatched bases: 3. Sample time point: pre-sensitization, week 0. Specified treatment: therapeutic diphenylcyclopropenone sensitization with weekly scalp DPC. Source: whole blood, taken in connection with sensitization to the hapten diphenylcyclopropenone (DPC). The chain employs TRBV7-2 and TRBJ2-6, with TRBD2 identical over 12 bases. The TCR comes from a woman in her 30s with alopecia areata. Some clones in this sample may be carry-over from other donors' samples. CDR3 nucleotides: TGTGCCAGCAGCCGACTAGCGGGAGCATCTGGGGCCAACGTCCTGACTTTC. It translates to CASSRLAGASGANVLTF.